The 31 T cell receptor beta chains in this list originate from one sample, sequenced in a study of blood T cell repertoires in COVID-19 (dated by TCRdb to 2018 to 2021). Libraries were constructed by the immunoSEQ multiplex PCR assay. Not all clones reach the TCRdb copy of this immuneACCESS table, which keeps in-frame sequences only. Checked studies attribute under half of the gap to unresolved V genes and leave the rest unexplained. In all, the sample holds 150,000 to 200,000 clones, and about 83% of those were seen once. More than 7.5% of the sample comes from the top ten. The sample taken for sequencing was PBMCs or T cells enriched from blood (not recorded which). These receptors were obtained from a woman aged 30 to 39 who had recovered from COVID-19.

A remark on this clone: Other DNA sequences within the sample encode an identical CDR3. The chain employs TRBV29-1 and TRBJ2-7; 9 bases line up with TRBD2. This CDR3 has 13 amino acids. V was pared by 4 bases and J by 2 bases, with 3 bases of the junction left unmatched. CDR1 SQVTM and CDR2 ANQGSEA come from the germline V gene. The CDR3: CSVGLAGPYEQYF. The CDR3 bases are TGCAGCGTTGGGCTAGCGGGACCCTACGAGCAGTACTTC.

The chain recombines TRBV2 with TRBJ2-7, with 7 nucleotides matching TRBD1. This CDR3 comprises 14 residues. With V trimmed by 8 bases and J by 2 bases, 9 bases remained unmatched. CDR1 and CDR2 (germline): SNHLY, FYNNEI. Written as DNA, the CDR3 is TGTGCCAGCGATTCCGGGACAGAGGCCTACGAGCAGTACTTC. The encoded protein is CASDSGTEAYEQYF. Full variable domain (rest looked up from reference TRBV2 and TRBJ2-7): EPEVTQTPSHQVTQMGQEVILRCVPISNHLYFYWYRQILGQKVEFLVSFYNNEISEKSEIFDDQFSVERPDGSNFTLKIRSTKLEDSAMYFCASDSGTEAYEQYFGPGTRLTVT.

The genes are TRBV6-6 and TRBJ2-1; 12 positions match TRBD2. Germline CDR1 MNHNY, CDR2 SVGAGI (reference sequence). The CDR3 is 15 amino acids. Losses at the gene ends were 6 bases for V and 7 bases for J; bases not matched to a gene: 7. The CDR3 spells CASRPTSGSQNEQFF. The CDR3 DNA reads as TGTGCCAGCAGGCCGACTAGCGGGAGCCAAAATGAGCAGTTCTTC.

The CDR3 region is CASRADRGFYGYTF. The DNA for the CDR3 is TGTGCCAGCAGAGCGGACAGGGGTTTCTATGGCTACACCTTC. The rearrangement joins TRBV2 to TRBJ1-2, with 9 positions matching TRBD1. The V and J ends lost 6 bases and 4 bases, in that order; junction bases with no gene match: 6. This CDR3 has 14 residues. In germline, CDR1 is SNHLY, CDR2 FYNNEI.

The chain is built from TRBV3-1 (or the pseudogene TRBV3-2) and TRBJ2-7; TRBD2 matches 9 bases. The trim removed 1 base at V and 0 bases at J, leaving 10 bases unmatched. The CDR3 runs 18 residues. CDR1 is LGHDT, CDR2 YNNKEL, per germline (reference sequence). This CDR3 is CASSQGQGLAGASYEQYF. Written as DNA, the CDR3 is TGTGCCAGCAGCCAAGGCCAAGGGTTAGCGGGAGCCTCCTACGAGCAGTACTTC.

The rearrangement links TRBV19 to TRBJ2-2; 12 positions agree with TRBD2. The CDR3 has 18 residues. V was clipped by 9 bases and J by 4 bases; unmatched bases: 15. The germline V gene encodes CDR1 LNHDA and CDR2 SQIVND (reference sequence). In DNA, the CDR3 is TGTGCCAGCAACCCTGGGGCTAGCGGGAGGGAGTTCACCGGGGAGCTGTTTTTT. It encodes CASNPGASGREFTGELFF. The full variable domain, completed using reference TRBV19 and TRBJ2-2, is DGGITQSPKYLFRKEGQNVTLSCEQNLNHDAMYWYRQDPGQGLRLIYYSQIVNDFQKGDIAEGYSVSREKKESFPLTVTSAQKNPTAFYLCASNPGASGREFTGELFFGEGSRLTVL.

This clone was detected a few times. The rearrangement joins TRBV15 to TRBJ2-7, with 11 bases lining up with TRBD1. V gave up 0 bases and J gave up 3 bases; unmatched junction bases: 1. CDR1 and CDR2 (germline): LNHNV, YYDKDF (reference sequence). The CDR3 length is 15 residues. This chain's CDR3 is CATSRDGTGGYEQYF. In nucleotides, the CDR3 is TGTGCCACCAGCAGAGATGGGACAGGGGGCTACGAGCAGTACTTC.

The chain carries TRBV28 and TRBJ1-2, with D maybe TRBD1 (6 bases). The CDR3 totals 14 residues. Per the germline V gene, CDR1 is MDHEN and CDR2 is SYDVKM. Trimming pared 3 bases from V and 8 bases from J, leaving 16 bases between. In DNA form, the CDR3 reads TGTGCCAGCAGTTTCCCCGGGGGGGCGCTGGGCTACACCTTC. The encoded protein is CASSFPGGALGYTF.

The chain carries TRBV28 and TRBJ2-7; 9 bases fit TRBD2. This CDR3 comprises 15 residues. The V gene end was trimmed by 2 bases and the J gene end by 4 bases; junction bases not matched to a gene: 6. Germline-derived CDR1 and CDR2 are MDHEN and SYDVKM. DNA for the CDR3: TGTGCCAGCAGTTTACCTGGGACTAGCCAATACGAGCAGTACTTC. Encoded protein: CASSLPGTSQYEQYF.

This chain connects TRBV30 to TRBJ1-2; D gene uncertain. Germline V gene lookup returns CDR1 GTSNPN and CDR2 SVGIG (reference sequence). The V gene lost 4 bases and the J gene lost 1 base, with 7 bases spanning the gap. The CDR3 extends over 12 amino acids. CDR3 residues: CAWTKFNYGYTF. The CDR3 DNA is TGTGCCTGGACAAAATTTAACTATGGCTACACCTTC.

V usage is TRBV4-2 and J usage is TRBJ2-7; 10 positions agree with TRBD2. The CDR3 contains 16 residues. The V and J ends lost 2 bases and 2 bases, in that order; junction bases with no gene match: 6. Per germline, CDR1 LGHNA and CDR2 YNFKEQ. CDR3 DNA: TGTGCCAGCAGCCAACCAGCGGGAGGGACCCCCTACGAGCAGTACTTC. Encoded protein: CASSQPAGGTPYEQYF.

The chain carries TRBV4-1 and TRBJ2-1, with 9 bases lining up with TRBD2. The ends lost 6 bases at V and 5 bases at J; junction bases unmatched: 8. The CDR3 spans 15 residues. Germline V gene sequence: CDR1 MGHRA, CDR2 YSYEKL. CDR3 coding DNA: TGCGCCAGCAGGCTTAGCGGGAGTAAGCACAATGAGCAGTTCTTC. Its protein is CASRLSGSKHNEQFF.

J is TRBJ2-5 and V is TRBV7-2; D uncertain. CDR3 length equals 12 residues. Trimming cost V 5 bases and J 5 bases, with 9 bases left between them. The germline V gene encodes CDR1 SGHTA and CDR2 FQGNSA. The CDR3 spells CASSQDRETQYF. The CDR3 DNA reads as TGTGCCAGCAGCCAAGATCGGGAGACCCAGTACTTC.

This clone occurred once. The V gene is TRBV3-1 (or the pseudogene TRBV3-2), the J gene TRBJ1-6, with 11 bases lining up with TRBD1. Per the germline V gene, CDR1 is LGHDT and CDR2 is YNNKEL (reference sequence). The CDR3 has 14 amino acids. V trimming: 4 bases; J trimming: 9 bases; junction bases outside the gene matches: 2. CDR3 sequence reads: CASSLGQGGSPLHF. CDR3 coding DNA: TGTGCCAGCAGCCTGGGACAGGGGGGTTCACCCCTCCACTTT.

This chain uses TRBV10-3 with TRBJ2-1, with D possibly matching TRBD2 (5 bases). Germline CDR1 is ENHRY and CDR2 is SYGVKD. There are 16 residues in the CDR3. Trimming cost V 7 bases and J 4 bases, with 20 bases left between them. The CDR3: CAIKDSSGRGYNEQFF. CDR3 DNA: TGTGCCATCAAGGACTCGAGTGGTCGAGGTTACAATGAGCAGTTCTTC.

This clone appeared once. The chain uses TRBV5-4 and TRBJ1-6; 9 bases map to TRBD1. The CDR3 contains 15 residues. Germline CDR1 SGHNT, CDR2 YYREEE (reference sequence). V lost 4 bases, J lost 7 bases, and 6 bases stayed unmatched. CDR3 DNA: TGTGCCAGCAGCCCGGCCGGGACAGGGAATTCACCCCTCCACTTT. This encodes CASSPAGTGNSPLHF.

This clone came up once. The CDR3 DNA reads TGTGCCATCAGTGAGTCGAGGATCGGCTCCCAGCGGAACACCGGGGAGCTGTTTTTT. Translating gives CAISESRIGSQRNTGELFF. This rearrangement joins TRBV10-3 to TRBJ2-2; D remains unclear. Germline V lookup: CDR1 ENHRY, CDR2 SYGVKD. The CDR3 is made up of 19 amino acids. The V and J ends lost 0 bases and 1 base respectively, with 18 bases between them.

The J gene is TRBJ2-3, the V gene TRBV2, with 7 positions matching TRBD1. J lost 2 bases, V lost 6 bases, and 11 bases had no gene match. Germline loops: CDR1 SNHLY, CDR2 FYNNEI. The length of the CDR3 is 16 residues. For the CDR3, the DNA is TGTGCCAGCAGCCTAGGAGATACAGGGGTCACAGATACGCAGTATTTT. It translates to CASSLGDTGVTDTQYF.

V gene TRBV5-1 combines with J gene TRBJ1-5; weak D call: TRBD1 (6 bases). Germline CDR1 SGHRS, CDR2 YFSETQ. This CDR3 contains 16 residues. Trimming left V 6 bases short and J 0 bases short, with 16 bases between. CDR3 nucleotide sequence: TGCGCCAGCATGTTACAGGGTGTTATTAGCAATCAGCCCCAGCATTTT. The encoded protein is CASMLQGVISNQPQHF.

The rearrangement joins TRBV7-9 to TRBJ1-4; tentatively, D is TRBD1 (6 bases). With 3 bases removed from V and 5 bases from J, the gap between germline ends came to 13 bases. The germline V gene has CDR1 SEHNR and CDR2 FQNEAQ (reference sequence). This CDR3 spans 15 amino acids. CDR3 coding DNA: TGTGCCAGCAGCTTCGTCTCGGGACACAATGAAAAACTGTTTTTT. As protein: CASSFVSGHNEKLFF.

The rearrangement uses TRBV5-1 and TRBJ1-1; D is perhaps TRBD1 (5 bases). This CDR3 is 15 amino acids long. Trimming pared 0 bases from V and 1 base from J, leaving 10 bases between. Germline V gene sequence: CDR1 SGHRS, CDR2 YFSETQ. CDR3 nucleotides: TGCGCCAGCAGCTTGGAAGTCGGGGGGAACACTGAAGCTTTCTTT. It is translated as CASSLEVGGNTEAFF. Full variable domain (remainder filled in from reference TRBV5-1 and TRBJ1-1): KAGVTQTPRYLIKTRGQQVTLSCSPISGHRSVSWYQQTPGQGLQFLFEYFSETQRNKGNFPGRFSGRQFSNSRSEMNVSTLELGDSALYLCASSLEVGGNTEAFFGQGTRLTVV.

This chain connects TRBV5-1 to TRBJ2-2, with TRBD2 identical over 10 bases. V lost 4 bases, J lost 3 bases, and 3 bases stayed unmatched. This CDR3 has 15 amino acids. CDR1 and CDR2 (germline): SGHRS, YFSETQ. The CDR3 DNA follows: TGCGCCAGCAGCCCCGGGACTAGCGACACCGGGGAGCTGTTTTTT. This sequence encodes CASSPGTSDTGELFF.

The chain couples TRBV5-6 to TRBJ1-3; D may be TRBD1 (5 bases). The V gene's germline CDR1 is SGHDT and CDR2 YYEEEE. The CDR3 sequence is 16 residues long. The V end was cut by 4 bases, the J end by 7 bases, with 21 bases between. The CDR3: CASSQTTGLGPNTIYF. The CDR3, as DNA: TGTGCCAGCAGCCAAACAACAGGCCTAGGGCCGAACACCATATATTTT.

V and J are TRBV28 and TRBJ1-2; D gene ambiguous. The CDR3 has 16 amino acids. V was clipped by 6 bases and J by 2 bases, with 19 bases between them. Germline CDR1 MDHEN, CDR2 SYDVKM. The CDR3 nucleotides read TGTGCCAGCAGGCCCCCTCCACTGGCAGGAAACTATGGCTACACCTTC. Its translation is CASRPPPLAGNYGYTF.

The chain links TRBV28 to TRBJ2-1, with 7 bases lining up with TRBD2. Unmatched junction bases numbered 5, after V lost 5 bases and J lost 1 base. There are 15 residues in the CDR3. Germline V gene data show CDR1 as MDHEN and CDR2 as SYDVKM. CDR3 amino acids: CASSPRGLSYNEQFF. The DNA for the CDR3 is TGTGCCAGCAGTCCTCGGGGACTATCCTACAATGAGCAGTTCTTC.

The chain couples TRBV5-1 to TRBJ2-3; weak D call: TRBD1 (5 bases). The ends were cut back, 2 bases at V and 5 bases at J, with 12 bases in the middle. The CDR3 runs to 14 residues. Germline-derived CDR1 and CDR2 are SGHRS and YFSETQ. CDR3 in DNA: TGCGCCAGCAGCTTAATCCAGGGCGAAGATACGCAGTATTTT. It is translated as CASSLIQGEDTQYF.

The chain employs TRBV4-1 and TRBJ2-2; 12 bases are shared with TRBD2. The V segment lost 3 bases and the J segment 8 bases; nucleotides outside the gene matches: 7. The CDR3 has 16 amino acids. Germline V gives CDR1 MGHRA, CDR2 YSYEKL. In DNA form, the CDR3 reads TGCGCCAGCAGCCATGGACTAGCGGGACCAATGGGGGAGCTGTTTTTT. Translation: CASSHGLAGPMGELFF.

V usage is TRBV6-5 and J usage is TRBJ2-3; D remains ambiguous. Germline CDR1 and CDR2: MNHEY and SVGAGI. V gave up 10 bases and J gave up 3 bases, with 14 bases separating them. This CDR3 has 13 amino acids. The CDR3 bases are TGTGCCACCAGGACCCCACAGACAGATACGCAGTATTTT. This encodes CATRTPQTDTQYF.

The chain's CDR3 is CATSDAGTGFMGVSTNEQFF. In DNA, the CDR3 is TGTGCCACCAGTGATGCCGGGACAGGGTTTATGGGGGTTTCTACCAATGAGCAGTTCTTC. The rearrangement joins TRBV24-1 to TRBJ2-1, with 9 bases fitting TRBD1. V shed 3 bases, J shed 6 bases, and the junction held 20 bases outside the gene matches. The CDR3 has 20 amino acids. Germline V gene lookup returns CDR1 KGHDR and CDR2 SFDVKD.

This chain uses TRBV5-6 with TRBJ2-1; 15 bases align to TRBD2. CDR1 and CDR2 from the germline V gene are SGHDT and YYEEEE. Losses at the gene ends were 5 bases for V and 7 bases for J; bases not matched to a gene: 7. CDR3 length: 16 residues. The CDR3 region has the DNA TGTGCCAGCAGTCCACTCGGGACTAGCGGGAGGAATGAGCAGTTCTTC. Its translation is CASSPLGTSGRNEQFF. Supplemented by reference TRBV5-6 and TRBJ2-1, the full variable domain reads DAGVTQSPTHLIKTRGQQVTLRCSPKSGHDTVSWYQQALGQGPQFIFQYYEEEERQRGNFPDRFSGHQFPNYSSELNVNALLLGDSALYLCASSPLGTSGRNEQFFGPGTRLTVL.

This chain uses TRBV7-2 with TRBJ1-4, with a weak D call TRBD1 (6 bases). CDR1 and CDR2 from the germline V gene are SGHTA and FQGNSA. The ends were cut back, 5 bases at V and 4 bases at J, with 14 bases in the middle. The CDR3 has 15 residues. The CDR3 DNA follows: TGTGCCAGCAGCCCGACGACAGGCTATAATGAAAAACTGTTTTTT. Encoded protein: CASSPTTGYNEKLFF.